This T cell receptor (beta chain) was captured in a study of T cell responses to AZD1222 COVID-19 vaccine. A remark on this clone: Its antigen is as yet unknown.

The V segment lost 6 bases and the J segment 5 bases; nucleotides outside the gene matches: 5. This CDR3 has 13 residues. Germline V gene sequence: CDR1 MNHEY, CDR2 SMNVEV (reference sequence). Using immunoSEQ multiplex PCR, the repertoire was profiled, and TCRdb retains in-frame clones only, with some absent. The sample carries 80,000 to 95,000 clones, 70% to 90% recorded once. Study findings and constraints: Across spike, vaccine-associated CD4 TCRs were found, dominant at 160-218 and 743-854.

The receptor was isolated from an adult in good health. J is TRBJ1-2 and V is TRBV27, with 8 bases lining up with TRBD1. Sequenced here: peripheral blood, sampled on day 0 of MenACWY control vaccination. Here the CDR3 DNA reads TGTGCCAGCAGCACAAGACAGGGGTATGGCTACACCTTC. Protein product: CASSTRQGYGYTF.